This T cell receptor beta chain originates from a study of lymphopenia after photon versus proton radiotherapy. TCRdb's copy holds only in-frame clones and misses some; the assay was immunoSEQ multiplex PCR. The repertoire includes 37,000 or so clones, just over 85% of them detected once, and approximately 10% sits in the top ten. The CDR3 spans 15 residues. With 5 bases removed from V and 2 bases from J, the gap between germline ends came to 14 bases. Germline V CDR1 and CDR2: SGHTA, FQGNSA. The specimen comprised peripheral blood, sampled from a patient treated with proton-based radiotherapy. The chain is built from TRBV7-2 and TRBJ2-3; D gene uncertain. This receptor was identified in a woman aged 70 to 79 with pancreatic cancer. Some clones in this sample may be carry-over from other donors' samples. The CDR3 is CASSPTVTPTDTQYF. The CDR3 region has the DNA TGTGCCAGCAGCCCGACTGTTACTCCCACAGATACGCAGTATTTT.